One sample yielded the 15 T cell receptor beta chains listed below, sequenced in a study of blood T cell repertoires in COVID-19. Sequenced by immunoSEQ multiplex PCR; TCRdb stores in-frame clones only, minus some. The sample consists of 200,000 to 300,000 clones, 88% of them appearing once. The sequenced material came from peripheral blood. Receptor source: a man aged 60-69 years who had recovered from COVID-19.

The chain is built from TRBV11-3 and TRBJ2-1; 9 bases align to TRBD2. Per the germline V gene, CDR1 is SGHNT and CDR2 is YENEEA. Unmatched junction bases numbered 8, after V lost 6 bases and J lost 5 bases. The CDR3 loop spans 15 amino acids. CDR3 sequence reads: CASSPRGGPNNEQFF. As DNA, the CDR3 is TGTGCCAGCAGTCCGCGGGGGGGCCCTAACAATGAGCAGTTCTTC. Filled out from reference TRBV11-3 and TRBJ2-1, the complete variable domain reads EAGVVQSPRYKIIEKKQPVAFWCNPISGHNTLYWYLQNLGQGPELLIRYENEEAVDDSQLPKDRFSAERLKGVDSTLKIQPAELGDSAVYLCASSPRGGPNNEQFFGPGTRLTVL.

This chain connects TRBV6-6 to TRBJ2-5; 8 bases align to TRBD1. CDR1 and CDR2 from the germline V gene are MNHNY and SVGAGI (reference sequence). V lost 2 bases and J lost 5; bases outside the gene matches: 7. The CDR3 is 15 residues long. Written as DNA, the CDR3 is TGTGCCAGCAGTTACCCCGGACAGGGATTGGAGACCCAGTACTTC. It translates to CASSYPGQGLETQYF.

J is TRBJ1-1 and V is TRBV7-2, with a tentative D call TRBD1 (6 bases). This CDR3 spans 13 amino acids. Trimming stripped 5 bases from V and 12 bases from J, with 19 bases between. Germline V gives CDR1 SGHTA, CDR2 FQGNSA. The CDR3 bases are TGTGCCAGCAGCATATCACCCGGGACAAACACTTTCTTT. Translation: CASSISPGTNTFF.

This chain uses TRBV5-4 with TRBJ2-3; 8 positions match TRBD1. Germline trimming cut 9 bases from V and 2 bases from J; bases unmatched to any gene: 5. Germline V gives CDR1 SGHNT, CDR2 YYREEE (reference sequence). There are 13 residues in the CDR3. The CDR3 coding sequence is TGTGCCACAGACAGGGGTTTCACAGATACGCAGTATTTT. This encodes CATDRGFTDTQYF.

Here the CDR3 DNA reads TGTGCCAGCAGTTTATCGACCGGACAGGATCCGGCTTTCTTT. Its protein product is CASSLSTGQDPAFF. V usage is TRBV27 and J usage is TRBJ1-1, with 7 bases lining up with TRBD1. Germline CDR1 and CDR2: MNHEY and SMNVEV (reference sequence). V was clipped by 0 bases and J by 11 bases; unmatched bases: 9. This CDR3 is built from 14 residues.

The CDR3 DNA follows: TGTGCCAGCAGTGAAAGGGGCAAGACTGGGGCCAACGTCCTGACTTTC. This sequence encodes CASSERGKTGANVLTF. The gene calls are TRBV6-1 and TRBJ2-6, with TRBD1 as a possible D gene (5 bases). The CDR3 consists of 16 residues. Germline-derived CDR1 and CDR2 are MNHNS and SASEGT. Trimming removed 2 bases at V and 2 bases at J, with 10 bases between.

The rearrangement links TRBV5-1 to TRBJ2-1; 11 bases are shared with TRBD2. CDR3 length equals 16 residues. Unmatched junction bases numbered 5, after V lost 0 bases and J lost 6 bases. Germline CDR1 and CDR2: SGHRS and YFSETQ. The CDR3 reads CASSLVTSGGPNEQFF. Here the CDR3 DNA reads TGCGCCAGCAGCTTGGTAACTAGCGGGGGTCCCAATGAGCAGTTCTTC.

Here the CDR3 DNA reads TGTGCCAGCAGTCTAGCGGGGGTTTCCTACAATGAGCAGTTCTTC. It specifies CASSLAGVSYNEQFF. This sequence joins TRBV6-5 and TRBJ2-1, with TRBD2 matching over 10 bases. V was clipped by 5 bases and J by 1 base; unmatched bases: 2. The CDR3 is made up of 15 amino acids. Per the germline V gene, CDR1 is MNHEY and CDR2 is SVGAGI.

This clone was found a few times. The rearrangement links TRBV15 to TRBJ2-5; D not certain. The V and J ends lost 0 bases and 13 bases respectively, with 6 bases between them. The CDR3 spans 10 residues. CDR1 and CDR2 from the germline V gene are LNHNV and YYDKDF (reference sequence). This CDR3 is CATSRDRLYF. The CDR3 DNA is TGTGCCACCAGCAGAGACAGGTTGTACTTC.

The chain carries TRBV4-2 and TRBJ1-1; D is uncertain. The CDR3 is 14 residues long. Trimming pared 4 bases from V and 7 bases from J, leaving 16 bases between. Looked up from germline, CDR1 is LGHNA and CDR2 is YNFKEQ. CDR3 DNA: TGTGCCAGCAGCCTACCCCAAGAACAGTTTGAAGCTTTCTTT. This sequence encodes CASSLPQEQFEAFF.

In regard to this clone: Other DNA variants within this sample encode the same CDR3. J is TRBJ1-5 and V is TRBV24-1, with TRBD1 identical over 8 bases. The CDR3 has 15 amino acids. The V gene's germline CDR1 is KGHDR and CDR2 SFDVKD. The V and J ends lost 4 bases and 4 bases, in that order; junction bases with no gene match: 5. The CDR3 reads CATSDPGTGNQPQHF. CDR3 sequence (DNA): TGTGCCACCAGTGACCCCGGGACAGGAAATCAGCCCCAGCATTTT.

The chain recombines TRBV27 with TRBJ1-1; D remains unclear. Germline V CDR1 and CDR2: MNHEY, SMNVEV (reference sequence). Trimming took off 3 bases at V and 1 base at J, with 15 bases between the two ends. This CDR3 contains 16 residues. CDR3 protein: CASSFGRHTKNTEAFF. CDR3 DNA sequence: TGTGCCAGCAGTTTCGGGAGACACACAAAGAACACTGAAGCTTTCTTT.

V is TRBV7-9 and J is TRBJ2-3; the D is unclear. V was pared by 7 bases and J by 2 bases, with 7 bases between. This CDR3 is built from 12 residues. From germline, CDR1 is SEHNR and CDR2 FQNEAQ (reference sequence). The chain's CDR3 is CASNSATDTQYF. CDR3 nucleotides: TGTGCCAGCAACTCCGCCACAGATACGCAGTATTTT.

The gene calls are TRBV5-1 and TRBJ1-4; no definite D call. Germline CDR1 and CDR2: SGHRS and YFSETQ. V lost 3 bases, J lost 5 bases, and 14 bases lay in between. The CDR3 runs 15 residues. CDR3 sequence reads: CASSSHYKPNEKLFF. The CDR3 DNA sequence: TGCGCCAGCAGCTCGCACTATAAGCCCAATGAAAAACTGTTTTTT.

The chain uses TRBV19 and TRBJ1-5; 7 bases line up with TRBD1. The germline V gene has CDR1 LNHDA and CDR2 SQIVND (reference sequence). The CDR3 contains 16 residues. V shed 4 bases, J shed 4 bases, and the junction held 10 bases outside the gene matches. In DNA, the CDR3 is TGTGCCAGTAGTAGGACTCCGGGACAGCCAAATCAGCCCCAGCATTTT. It codes for CASSRTPGQPNQPQHF.